These 24 T cell receptor beta chains came from one sample sequenced in a study of control samples from healthy donors and cancer patients. Generated by immunoSEQ multiplex PCR, the TCRdb table keeps only in-frame clones and is missing some. The sample consists of about 160,000 clones, approximately 94% of them appearing once. The material sequenced was PBMCs. Receptor source: a man aged 60 to 75 with colorectal cancer.

The chain combines TRBV11-2 with TRBJ2-2; 7 bases match TRBD2. V dropped 3 bases and J dropped 6; count of bases not matched to a gene: 1. There are 13 residues in the CDR3. Germline loops: CDR1 SGHAT, CDR2 FQNNGV. The CDR3 bases are TGTGCCAGCAGCTTTGCGGGGGCCGGGGAGCTGTTTTTT. Protein product: CASSFAGAGELFF.

V is TRBV3-1 (or the pseudogene TRBV3-2) and J is TRBJ1-5; 10 nucleotides match TRBD1. After removal of 4 bases from V and 5 bases from J, the junction contained 5 bases not matched to a gene. This CDR3 has 15 amino acids. Germline CDR1 reads LGHDT; CDR2 reads YNNKEL (reference sequence). CDR3 bases: TGTGCCAGCAGCCCGACAGGGGGCGTCGATCAGCCCCAGCATTTT. It is translated as CASSPTGGVDQPQHF.

CDR3 sequence reads: CASSPGVYNEQFF. CDR3 coding DNA: TGTGCCAGCAGCCCAGGGGTCTACAATGAGCAGTTCTTC. This sequence joins TRBV11-2 and TRBJ2-1, with D possibly being TRBD1 (6 bases). Trimming took 5 bases from V and 3 from J, leaving 8 bases between them. Germline V gives CDR1 SGHAT, CDR2 FQNNGV. This CDR3 spans 13 amino acids. Complete variable domain (other parts from reference TRBV11-2 and TRBJ2-1): EAGVAQSPRYKIIEKRQSVAFWCNPISGHATLYWYQQILGQGPKLLIQFQNNGVVDDSQLPKDRFSAERLKGVDSTLKIQPAKLEDSAVYLCASSPGVYNEQFFGPGTRLTVL.

V and J are TRBV6-1 and TRBJ2-2; D may be TRBD2 (6 bases). The germline gives CDR1 MNHNS, CDR2 SASEGT. Trimming shortened V by 6 bases and J by 4 bases, and 21 bases separated the two germline ends. The CDR3 extends over 17 amino acids. This CDR3 is CASSEPTGTGGTGELFF. The CDR3 DNA reads as TGTGCCAGCAGCGAACCCACCGGGACTGGGGGCACCGGGGAGCTGTTTTTT.

The V and J genes are TRBV7-2 and TRBJ2-6; D is ambiguous. The CDR3 consists of 16 residues. Germline-derived CDR1 and CDR2 are SGHTA and FQGNSA. Trimming shortened V by 4 bases and J by 0 bases, and 10 bases separated the two germline ends. The CDR3 DNA follows: TGTGCCAGCAGCTCCACCAGTAGCTCTGGGGCCAACGTCCTGACTTTC. It translates to CASSSTSSSGANVLTF.

This clone occurred once. The J gene is TRBJ2-2, the V gene TRBV5-4; 9 bases align to TRBD2. Trimming removed 4 bases from V and 1 base from J; junction bases left unmatched: 5. This CDR3 is 16 amino acids long. Germline-derived CDR1 and CDR2 are SGHNT and YYREEE (reference sequence). DNA of the CDR3: TGTGCCAGCAGCGCGAGCGGGGGGTTGAACACCGGGGAGCTGTTTTTT. It codes for CASSASGGLNTGELFF. The whole variable domain, remainder taken from reference TRBV5-4 and TRBJ2-2, is ETGVTQSPTHLIKTRGQQVTLRCSSQSGHNTVSWYQQALGQGPQFIFQYYREEENGRGNFPPRFSGLQFPNYSSELNVNALELDDSALYLCASSASGGLNTGELFFGEGSRLTVL.

The chain carries TRBV6-2 or TRBV6-3 and TRBJ1-2; D call uncertain. The length of the CDR3 is 13 residues. The V end lost 3 bases, the J end lost 4 bases, and 9 bases lay between the germline ends. Germline lookup yields CDR1 MNHEY and CDR2 SVGEGT. In DNA, the CDR3 is TGTGCCAGCAGTTATCTTGAGAGCTATGGCTACACCTTC. Protein sequence: CASSYLESYGYTF.

The V gene is TRBV6-2 or TRBV6-3, the J gene TRBJ1-1, with TRBD1 as a possible D gene (5 bases). CDR1 is MNHEY, CDR2 SVGEGT, per germline. The V gene lost 4 bases and the J gene lost 5 bases, with 11 bases spanning the gap. There are 13 residues in the CDR3. The CDR3 is CASSLGRVTEAFF. Here the CDR3 DNA reads TGTGCCAGCAGTTTGGGACGGGTAACTGAAGCTTTCTTT.

This sequence joins TRBV6-5 and TRBJ1-1; D call uncertain. The V end was cut by 7 bases, the J end by 6 bases, with 12 bases between. The CDR3 has 12 amino acids. Germline lookup yields CDR1 MNHEY and CDR2 SVGAGI. In DNA form, the CDR3 reads TGTGCCAGCACAGGAGGTGGAGCTGAAGCTTTCTTT. It is translated as CASTGGGAEAFF.

This CDR3 is CASSMVLNTEAFF. CDR3 DNA: TGTGCCAGTAGTATGGTACTGAACACTGAAGCTTTCTTT. The chain links TRBV19 to TRBJ1-1; no firm D call. The CDR3 contains 13 residues. Trimming took 3 bases from V and 0 from J, leaving 5 bases between them. Germline V gene data show CDR1 as LNHDA and CDR2 as SQIVND (reference sequence). Full variable domain (missing parts from reference TRBV19 and TRBJ1-1): DGGITQSPKYLFRKEGQNVTLSCEQNLNHDAMYWYRQDPGQGLRLIYYSQIVNDFQKGDIAEGYSVSREKKESFPLTVTSAQKNPTAFYLCASSMVLNTEAFFGQGTRLTVV.

V gene TRBV19 combines with J gene TRBJ1-6; D remains unclear. Germline V gene sequence: CDR1 LNHDA, CDR2 SQIVND (reference sequence). Trimming left V 3 bases short and J 10 bases short, with 13 bases between. The CDR3 loop spans 14 amino acids. CDR3 DNA: TGTGCCAGTAGTATGGCCCAACAGCGCTCACCCCTCCACTTT. Its protein product is CASSMAQQRSPLHF.

Only one count was recorded for this clone. The gene calls are TRBV30 and TRBJ1-5; D may be TRBD1 (6 bases). This CDR3 spans 15 amino acids. V lost 0 bases, J lost 7 bases, and 16 bases lay in between. Germline loops: CDR1 GTSNPN, CDR2 SVGIG (reference sequence). In DNA, the CDR3 is TGTGCCTGGAGTGTGGGGGACATCTTGGGCCAGCCCCAGCATTTT. Translating gives CAWSVGDILGQPQHF.

This clone has just a few counts. The chain carries TRBV5-5 and TRBJ1-5; unclear D gene. CDR1 SGHKS and CDR2 YYEKEE come from the germline V gene (reference sequence). V gave up 0 bases and J gave up 9 bases, with 13 bases separating them. The CDR3 is 14 amino acids. The CDR3 bases are TGTGCCAGCAGCTTGGGGGCTCAGGTGGGGCCCCAGCATTTT. Encoded protein: CASSLGAQVGPQHF.

The chain combines TRBV27 with TRBJ1-1; D is ambiguous. The CDR3 loop spans 14 amino acids. With 4 bases removed from V and 0 bases from J, the gap between germline ends came to 9 bases. Per germline, CDR1 MNHEY and CDR2 SMNVEV (reference sequence). For the CDR3, the DNA is TGTGCCAGCAGTTGGGGTGGCCTGAACACTGAAGCTTTCTTT. As protein: CASSWGGLNTEAFF.

This clone was detected once. V and J are TRBV9 and TRBJ1-6; possible D gene TRBD1, 5 bases. This CDR3 comprises 16 residues. The germline V gene has CDR1 SGDLS and CDR2 YYNGEE. V was trimmed by 0 bases and J by 7 bases, leaving 14 bases between them. This chain's CDR3 is CASSVGISRGNSPLHF. The CDR3 DNA is TGTGCCAGCAGCGTAGGTATATCTAGGGGAAATTCACCCCTCCACTTT.

The chain links TRBV10-3 to TRBJ2-3; no clear D gene. In germline, CDR1 is ENHRY, CDR2 SYGVKD. The CDR3 has 14 residues. V lost 0 bases and J 0 bases, leaving 4 bases between the germline ends. CDR3 nucleotides: TGTGCCATCAGTGAGTCGACTAGCACAGATACGCAGTATTTT. As protein: CAISESTSTDTQYF.

This clone was seen once. This chain uses TRBV5-6 with TRBJ1-2, with TRBD1 identical over 9 bases. V lost 1 base and J lost 4; bases outside the gene matches: 2. Germline CDR1 is SGHDT and CDR2 is YYEEEE. The CDR3 totals 14 residues. DNA for the CDR3: TGTGCCAGCAGCTTGAGGGACAGGGTCTATGGCTACACCTTC. It translates to CASSLRDRVYGYTF.

V and J are TRBV6-4 and TRBJ2-2; the match to TRBD1 covers 9 bases. Germline-derived CDR1 and CDR2 are MRHNA and SNTAGT. This CDR3 spans 13 amino acids. Trimming took 6 bases from V and 4 from J; bases not matched to a gene: 0. For the CDR3, the DNA is TGTGCCAGCAGGGGACAGGGCACCGGGGAGCTGTTTTTT. Encoded protein: CASRGQGTGELFF.

The V gene is TRBV24-1, the J gene TRBJ2-7, with 7 positions matching TRBD1. CDR1 and CDR2 from the germline V gene are KGHDR and SFDVKD. V dropped 3 bases and J dropped 7; count of bases not matched to a gene: 17. The CDR3 runs 17 residues. In DNA, the CDR3 is TGTGCCACCAGTGATAATATCCGACAGGGTGGCCCAGGGGAGCAGTACTTC. Translation gives CATSDNIRQGGPGEQYF.

The chain uses TRBV12-5 and TRBJ2-3; TRBD1 is a possible D gene (6 bases). Germline CDR1 is LGHNT and CDR2 is FRNRAP. V lost 6 bases, J lost 2 bases, and 12 bases lay in between. This CDR3 spans 14 amino acids. For the CDR3, the DNA is TGTGCTAGTGGGGCAGGACAGCTCACAGATACGCAGTATTTT. It codes for CASGAGQLTDTQYF.

This clone was detected only once. The genes are TRBV27 and TRBJ1-2; the D is unclear. The CDR3 totals 12 residues. With 6 bases removed from V and 3 bases from J, the gap between germline ends came to 8 bases. CDR1 and CDR2 (germline): MNHEY, SMNVEV (reference sequence). The CDR3 DNA is TGTGCCAGCAGAGCTGGGCACTATGGCTACACCTTC. Protein sequence: CASRAGHYGYTF.

The chain recombines TRBV19 with TRBJ2-7; 7 positions agree with TRBD1. The CDR3 loop spans 17 amino acids. V lost 1 base to trimming and J lost 2 bases; unmatched junction nucleotides: 11. The V gene's germline CDR1 is LNHDA and CDR2 SQIVND (reference sequence). DNA of the CDR3: TGTGCCAGTAGTATAGTAAGGGGGCCCACGGAGGCCTACGAGCAGTACTTC. Encoded protein: CASSIVRGPTEAYEQYF.

This chain joins TRBV18 and TRBJ2-7, with D perhaps matching TRBD2 (7 bases). V was clipped by 3 bases and J by 5 bases, with 20 bases between them. Per the germline V gene, CDR1 is KGHSH and CDR2 is LQKENI. CDR3 size: 16 residues. The CDR3 reads CASSPPLSGGNNEQYF. CDR3 nucleotide sequence: TGTGCCAGCTCACCCCCGCTGTCGGGGGGCAATAACGAGCAGTACTTC. Variable domain in full (rest from reference TRBV18 and TRBJ2-7): NAGVMQNPRHLVRRRGQEARLRCSPMKGHSHVYWYRQLPEEGLKFMVYLQKENIIDESGMPKERFSAEFPKEGPSILRIQQVVRGDSAAYFCASSPPLSGGNNEQYFGPGTRLTVT.

V is TRBV6-6 and J is TRBJ2-3, with D perhaps TRBD1 (5 bases). Germline V lookup: CDR1 MNHNY, CDR2 SVGAGI (reference sequence). The CDR3 is 16 amino acids. V gave up 5 bases and J gave up 2 bases, with 17 bases separating them. CDR3 DNA: TGTGCCAGCAGTGCCGACAGAAAGGATTCCACAGATACGCAGTATTTT. This encodes CASSADRKDSTDTQYF.